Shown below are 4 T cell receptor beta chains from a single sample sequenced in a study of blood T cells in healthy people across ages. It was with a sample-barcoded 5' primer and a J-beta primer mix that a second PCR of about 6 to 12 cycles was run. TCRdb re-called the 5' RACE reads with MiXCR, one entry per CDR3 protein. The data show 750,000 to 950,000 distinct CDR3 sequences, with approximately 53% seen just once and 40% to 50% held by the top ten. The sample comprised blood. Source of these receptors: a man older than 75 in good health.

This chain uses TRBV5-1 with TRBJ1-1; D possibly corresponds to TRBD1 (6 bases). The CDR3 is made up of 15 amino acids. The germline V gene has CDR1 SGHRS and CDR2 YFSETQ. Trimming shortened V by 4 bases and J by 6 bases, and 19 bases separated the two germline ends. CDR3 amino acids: CASSPQGSPNPEAFF. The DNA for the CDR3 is TGCGCCAGCAGCCCCCAGGGGTCCCCCAACCCTGAAGCTTTCTTT.

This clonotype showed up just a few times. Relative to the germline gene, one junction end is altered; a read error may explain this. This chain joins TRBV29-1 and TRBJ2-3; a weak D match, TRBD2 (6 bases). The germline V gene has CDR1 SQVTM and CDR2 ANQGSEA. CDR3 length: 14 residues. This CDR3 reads CSVESPIGGDMQYF. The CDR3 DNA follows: TGCAGCGTTGAATCCCCGATAGGAGGGGATATGCAGTATTTT.

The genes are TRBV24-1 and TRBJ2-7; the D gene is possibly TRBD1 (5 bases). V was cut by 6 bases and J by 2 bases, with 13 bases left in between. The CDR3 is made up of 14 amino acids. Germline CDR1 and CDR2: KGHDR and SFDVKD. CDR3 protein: CATSYPDKPYEQYF. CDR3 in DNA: TGTGCCACCAGTTATCCGGACAAGCCCTACGAGCAGTACTTC.

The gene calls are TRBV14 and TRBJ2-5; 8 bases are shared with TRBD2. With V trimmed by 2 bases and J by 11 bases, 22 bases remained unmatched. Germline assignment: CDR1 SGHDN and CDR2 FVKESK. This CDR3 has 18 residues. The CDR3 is CASSQFPRWSGSRGEQYF. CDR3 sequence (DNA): TGTGCCAGCAGCCAATTCCCCCGGTGGAGCGGGAGTAGAGGGGAGCAGTACTTC.